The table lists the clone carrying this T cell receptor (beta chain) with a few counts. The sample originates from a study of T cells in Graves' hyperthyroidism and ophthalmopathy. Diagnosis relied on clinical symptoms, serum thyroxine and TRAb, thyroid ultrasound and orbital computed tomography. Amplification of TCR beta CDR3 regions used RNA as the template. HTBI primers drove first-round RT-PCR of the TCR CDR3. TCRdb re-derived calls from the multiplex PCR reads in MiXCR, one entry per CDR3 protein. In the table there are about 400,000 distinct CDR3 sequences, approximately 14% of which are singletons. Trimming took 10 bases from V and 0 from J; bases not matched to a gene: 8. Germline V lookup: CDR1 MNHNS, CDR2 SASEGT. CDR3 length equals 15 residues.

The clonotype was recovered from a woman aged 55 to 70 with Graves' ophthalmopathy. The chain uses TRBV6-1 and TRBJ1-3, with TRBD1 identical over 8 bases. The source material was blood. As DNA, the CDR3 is TGTGCCACCCGGGGACAGGACCTCTCTGGAAACACCATATATTTT. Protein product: CATRGQDLSGNTIYF.